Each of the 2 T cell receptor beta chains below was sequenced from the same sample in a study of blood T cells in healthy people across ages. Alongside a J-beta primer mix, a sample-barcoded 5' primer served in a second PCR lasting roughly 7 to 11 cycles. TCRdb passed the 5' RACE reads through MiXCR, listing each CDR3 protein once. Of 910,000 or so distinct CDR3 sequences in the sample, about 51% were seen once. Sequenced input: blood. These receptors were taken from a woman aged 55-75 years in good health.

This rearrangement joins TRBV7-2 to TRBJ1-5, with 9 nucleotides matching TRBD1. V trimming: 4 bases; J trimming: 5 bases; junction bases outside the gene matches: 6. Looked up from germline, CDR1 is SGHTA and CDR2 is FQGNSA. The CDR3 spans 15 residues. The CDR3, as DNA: TGTGCCAGCAGCTCGGACAGGGGCCGTCATCAGCCCCAGCATTTT. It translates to CASSSDRGRHQPQHF. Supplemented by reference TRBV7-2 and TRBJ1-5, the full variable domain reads GAGVSQSPSNKVTEKGKDVELRCDPISGHTALYWYRQSLGQGLEFLIYFQGNSAPDKSGLPSDRFSAERTGGSVSTLTIQRTQQEDSAVYLCASSSDRGRHQPQHFGDGTRLSIL.

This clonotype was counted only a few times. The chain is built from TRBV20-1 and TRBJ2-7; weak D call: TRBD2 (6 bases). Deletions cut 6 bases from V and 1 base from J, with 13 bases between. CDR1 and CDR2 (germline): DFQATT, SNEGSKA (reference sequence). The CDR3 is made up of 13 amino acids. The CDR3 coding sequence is TGCAGTGCCCCGGCCGCGGGATCCTACGAGCAGTACTTC. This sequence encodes CSAPAAGSYEQYF.